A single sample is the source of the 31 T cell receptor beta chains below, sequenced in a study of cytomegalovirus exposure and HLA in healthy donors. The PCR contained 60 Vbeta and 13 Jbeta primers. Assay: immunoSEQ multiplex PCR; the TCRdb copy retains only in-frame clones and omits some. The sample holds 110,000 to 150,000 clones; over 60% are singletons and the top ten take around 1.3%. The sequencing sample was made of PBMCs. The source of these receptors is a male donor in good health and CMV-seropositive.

CDR3 sequence (DNA): TGTGCCAGCAGCCTCGGCGGGACAGCGAACACCGGGGAGCTGTTTTTT. Translation gives CASSLGGTANTGELFF. The chain carries TRBV5-4 and TRBJ2-2, with D possibly matching TRBD1 (7 bases). Germline V gives CDR1 SGHNT, CDR2 YYREEE (reference sequence). Deletions cut 4 bases from V and 0 bases from J, with 13 bases between. CDR3 length: 16 amino acids.

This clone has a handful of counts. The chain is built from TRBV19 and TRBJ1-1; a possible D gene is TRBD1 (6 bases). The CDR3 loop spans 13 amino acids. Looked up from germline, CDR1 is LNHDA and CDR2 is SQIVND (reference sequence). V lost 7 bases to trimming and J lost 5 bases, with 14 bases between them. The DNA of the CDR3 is TGTGCCAGTACAAACCCAGGGGAGACTGAAGCTTTCTTT. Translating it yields CASTNPGETEAFF. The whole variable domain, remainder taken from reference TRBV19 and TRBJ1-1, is DGGITQSPKYLFRKEGQNVTLSCEQNLNHDAMYWYRQDPGQGLRLIYYSQIVNDFQKGDIAEGYSVSREKKESFPLTVTSAQKNPTAFYLCASTNPGETEAFFGQGTRLTVV.

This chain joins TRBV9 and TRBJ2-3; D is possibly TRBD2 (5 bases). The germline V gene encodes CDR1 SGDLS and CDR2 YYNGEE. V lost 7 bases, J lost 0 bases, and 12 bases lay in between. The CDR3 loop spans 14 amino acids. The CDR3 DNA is TGTGCCAGCGGTTCAGCGGAGAGCACAGATACGCAGTATTTT. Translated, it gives CASGSAESTDTQYF. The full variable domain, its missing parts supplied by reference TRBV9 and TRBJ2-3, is DSGVTQTPKHLITATGQRVTLRCSPRSGDLSVYWYQQSLDQGLQFLIQYYNGEERAKGNILERFSAQQFPDLHSELNLSSLELGDSALYFCASGSAESTDTQYFGPGTRLTVL.

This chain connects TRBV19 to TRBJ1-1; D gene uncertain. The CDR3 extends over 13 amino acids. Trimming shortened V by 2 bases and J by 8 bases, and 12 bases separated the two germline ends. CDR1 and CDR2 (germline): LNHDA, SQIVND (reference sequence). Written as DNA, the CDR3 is TGTGCCAGTAGTATACGGAACGGGAGAGAAGCTTTCTTT. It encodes CASSIRNGREAFF. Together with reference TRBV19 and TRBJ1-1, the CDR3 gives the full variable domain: DGGITQSPKYLFRKEGQNVTLSCEQNLNHDAMYWYRQDPGQGLRLIYYSQIVNDFQKGDIAEGYSVSREKKESFPLTVTSAQKNPTAFYLCASSIRNGREAFFGQGTRLTVV.

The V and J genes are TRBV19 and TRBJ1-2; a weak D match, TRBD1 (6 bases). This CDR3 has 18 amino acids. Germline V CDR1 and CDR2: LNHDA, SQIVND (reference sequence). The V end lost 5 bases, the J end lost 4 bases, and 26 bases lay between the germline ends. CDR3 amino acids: CASSANTFRGATSYGYTF. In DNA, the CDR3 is TGTGCCAGTAGTGCCAACACCTTCCGGGGGGCTACTAGCTATGGCTACACCTTC.

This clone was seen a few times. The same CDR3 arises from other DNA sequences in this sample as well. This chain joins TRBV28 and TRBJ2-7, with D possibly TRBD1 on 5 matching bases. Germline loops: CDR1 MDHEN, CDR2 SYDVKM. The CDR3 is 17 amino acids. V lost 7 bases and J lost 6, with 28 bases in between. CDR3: CASTLMSAGPAVIEQYF. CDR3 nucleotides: TGTGCCAGCACCCTTATGAGCGCAGGGCCGGCGGTTATCGAGCAGTACTTC.

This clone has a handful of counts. In nucleotides, the CDR3 is TGTGCCAGCAGCAATCCGACAGGGGGCTTCGGAAACACCATATATTTT. Its translation is CASSNPTGGFGNTIYF. The chain employs TRBV5-4 and TRBJ1-3; TRBD1 matches 10 bases. This CDR3 contains 16 residues. V shed 4 bases, J shed 4 bases, and the junction held 8 bases outside the gene matches. Per the germline V gene, CDR1 is SGHNT and CDR2 is YYREEE (reference sequence).

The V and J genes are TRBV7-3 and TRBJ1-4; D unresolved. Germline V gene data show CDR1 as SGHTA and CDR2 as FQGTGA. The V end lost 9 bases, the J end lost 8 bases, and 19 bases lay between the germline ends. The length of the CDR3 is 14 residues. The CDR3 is CARPNSPIWEKLFF. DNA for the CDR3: TGTGCCAGACCTAACAGCCCCATTTGGGAAAAACTGTTTTTT.

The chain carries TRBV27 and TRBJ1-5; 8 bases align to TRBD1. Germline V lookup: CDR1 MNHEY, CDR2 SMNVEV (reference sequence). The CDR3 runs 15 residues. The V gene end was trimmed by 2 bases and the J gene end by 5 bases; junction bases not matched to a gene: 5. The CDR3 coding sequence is TGTGCCAGCAGTTTAATCTCAGGGGGCGATCAGCCCCAGCATTTT. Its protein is CASSLISGGDQPQHF.

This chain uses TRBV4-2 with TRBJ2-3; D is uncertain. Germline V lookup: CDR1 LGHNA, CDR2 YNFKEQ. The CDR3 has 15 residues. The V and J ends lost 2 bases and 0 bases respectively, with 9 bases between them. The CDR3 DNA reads TGTGCCAGCAGCCAACCCGCGGAAAGCACAGATACGCAGTATTTT. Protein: CASSQPAESTDTQYF.

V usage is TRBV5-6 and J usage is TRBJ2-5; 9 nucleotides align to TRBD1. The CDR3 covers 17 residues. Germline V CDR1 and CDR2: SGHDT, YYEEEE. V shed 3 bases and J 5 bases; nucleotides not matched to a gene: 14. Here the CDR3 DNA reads TGTGCCAGCAGCTCCCTCCCGGGACAGGGCGTTTCCGAGACCCAGTACTTC. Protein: CASSSLPGQGVSETQYF.

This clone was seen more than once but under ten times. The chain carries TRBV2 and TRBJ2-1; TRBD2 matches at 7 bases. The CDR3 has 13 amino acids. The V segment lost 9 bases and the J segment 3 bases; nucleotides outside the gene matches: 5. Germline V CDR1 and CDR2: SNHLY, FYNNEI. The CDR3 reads CASGRGIYNEQFF. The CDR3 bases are TGTGCCAGTGGGAGGGGCATCTACAATGAGCAGTTCTTC.

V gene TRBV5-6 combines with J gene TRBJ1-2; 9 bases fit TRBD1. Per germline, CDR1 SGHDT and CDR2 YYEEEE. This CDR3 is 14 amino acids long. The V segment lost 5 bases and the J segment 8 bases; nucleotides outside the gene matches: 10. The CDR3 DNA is TGTGCCAGCAGGCGGAGGGGACAGGGTATCGGCTACACCTTC. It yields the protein CASRRRGQGIGYTF.

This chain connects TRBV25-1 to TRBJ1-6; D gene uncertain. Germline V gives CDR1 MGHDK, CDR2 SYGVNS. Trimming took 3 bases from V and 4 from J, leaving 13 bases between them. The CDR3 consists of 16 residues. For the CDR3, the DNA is TGTGCCAGCAGTGAGGGTACGGGAGGTTATAATTCACCCCTCCACTTT. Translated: CASSEGTGGYNSPLHF.

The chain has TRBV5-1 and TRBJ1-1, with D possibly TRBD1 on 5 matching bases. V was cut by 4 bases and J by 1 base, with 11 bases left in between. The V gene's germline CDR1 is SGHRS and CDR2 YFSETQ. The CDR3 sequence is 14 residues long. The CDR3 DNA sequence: TGCGCCAGCAGCCCCAGGGTGGCGAACACTGAAGCTTTCTTT. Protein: CASSPRVANTEAFF.

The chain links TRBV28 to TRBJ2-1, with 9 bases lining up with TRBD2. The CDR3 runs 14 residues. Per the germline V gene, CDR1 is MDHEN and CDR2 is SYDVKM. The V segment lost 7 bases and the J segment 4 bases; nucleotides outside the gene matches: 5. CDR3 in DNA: TGTGCCAGCATTAATAGCGGGAGTTACAATGAGCAGTTCTTC. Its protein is CASINSGSYNEQFF.

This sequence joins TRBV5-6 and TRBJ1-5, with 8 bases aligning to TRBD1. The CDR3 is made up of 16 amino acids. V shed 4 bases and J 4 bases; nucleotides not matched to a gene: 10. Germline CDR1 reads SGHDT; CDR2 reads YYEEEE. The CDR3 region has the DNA TGTGCCAGCAGCCTACAAAGGACAGGGCAGAATCAGCCCCAGCATTTT. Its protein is CASSLQRTGQNQPQHF.

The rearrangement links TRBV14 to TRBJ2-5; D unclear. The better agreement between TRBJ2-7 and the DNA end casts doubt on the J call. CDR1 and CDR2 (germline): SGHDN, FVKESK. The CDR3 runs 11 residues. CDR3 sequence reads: CASSQGYEQYF. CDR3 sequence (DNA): TGTGCCAGCAGCCAGGGCTACGAGCAGTACTTC.

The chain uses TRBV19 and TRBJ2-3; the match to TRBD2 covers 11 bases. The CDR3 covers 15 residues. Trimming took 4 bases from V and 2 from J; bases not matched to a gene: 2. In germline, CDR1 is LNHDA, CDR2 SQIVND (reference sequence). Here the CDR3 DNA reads TGTGCCAGTAGTACTAGCGGGAGGAACACAGATACGCAGTATTTT. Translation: CASSTSGRNTDTQYF.

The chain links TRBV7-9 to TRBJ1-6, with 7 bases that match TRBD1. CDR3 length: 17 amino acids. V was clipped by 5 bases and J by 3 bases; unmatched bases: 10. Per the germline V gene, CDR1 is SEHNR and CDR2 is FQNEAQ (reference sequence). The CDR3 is CASSNPQGDGYNSPLHF. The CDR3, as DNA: TGTGCCAGCAGCAATCCGCAGGGGGACGGCTATAATTCACCCCTCCACTTT.

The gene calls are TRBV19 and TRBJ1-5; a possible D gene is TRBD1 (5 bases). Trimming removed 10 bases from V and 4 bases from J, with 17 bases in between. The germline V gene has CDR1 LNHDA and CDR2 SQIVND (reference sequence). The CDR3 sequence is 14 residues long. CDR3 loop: CATRTGGWNQPQHF. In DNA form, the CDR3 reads TGTGCCACCCGAACGGGGGGTTGGAATCAGCCCCAGCATTTT. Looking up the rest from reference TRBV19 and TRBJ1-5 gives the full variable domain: DGGITQSPKYLFRKEGQNVTLSCEQNLNHDAMYWYRQDPGQGLRLIYYSQIVNDFQKGDIAEGYSVSREKKESFPLTVTSAQKNPTAFYLCATRTGGWNQPQHFGDGTRLSIL.

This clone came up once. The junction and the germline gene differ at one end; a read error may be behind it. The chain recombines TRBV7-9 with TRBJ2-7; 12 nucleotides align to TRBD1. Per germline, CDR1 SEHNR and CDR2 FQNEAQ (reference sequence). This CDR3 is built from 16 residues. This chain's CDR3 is CSSSLGQGAYRNEQYF. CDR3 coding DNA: TGTTCCAGCAGCTTGGGACAGGGGGCTTATCGGAACGAGCAGTACTTC.

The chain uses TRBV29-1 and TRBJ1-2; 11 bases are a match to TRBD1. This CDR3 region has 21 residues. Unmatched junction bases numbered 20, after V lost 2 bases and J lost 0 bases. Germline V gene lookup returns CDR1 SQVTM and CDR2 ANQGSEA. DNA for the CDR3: TGCAGCGTTGAAATATTTGGGGACAGGGGGATTAGCCATTTAGCTAACTATGGCTACACCTTC. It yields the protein CSVEIFGDRGISHLANYGYTF.

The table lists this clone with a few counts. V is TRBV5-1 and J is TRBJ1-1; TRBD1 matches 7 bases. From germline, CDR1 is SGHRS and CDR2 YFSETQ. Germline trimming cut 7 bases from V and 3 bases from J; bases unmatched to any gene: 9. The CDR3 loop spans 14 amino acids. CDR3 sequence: CASWDQGVHTEAFF. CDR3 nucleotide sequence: TGCGCCAGCTGGGACCAGGGGGTCCACACTGAAGCTTTCTTT.

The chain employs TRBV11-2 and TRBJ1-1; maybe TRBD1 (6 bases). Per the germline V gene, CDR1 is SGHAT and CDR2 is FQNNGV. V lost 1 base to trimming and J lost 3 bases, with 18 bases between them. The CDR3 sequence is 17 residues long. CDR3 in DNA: TGTGCCAGCAGCTTAGGCCCGGACAGACAGAACCACACTGAAGCTTTCTTT. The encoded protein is CASSLGPDRQNHTEAFF. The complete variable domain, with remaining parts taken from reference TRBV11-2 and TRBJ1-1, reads EAGVAQSPRYKIIEKRQSVAFWCNPISGHATLYWYQQILGQGPKLLIQFQNNGVVDDSQLPKDRFSAERLKGVDSTLKIQPAKLEDSAVYLCASSLGPDRQNHTEAFFGQGTRLTVV.

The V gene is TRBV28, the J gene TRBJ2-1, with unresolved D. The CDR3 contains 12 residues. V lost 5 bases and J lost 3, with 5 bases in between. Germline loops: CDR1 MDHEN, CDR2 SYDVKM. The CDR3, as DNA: TGTGCCAGCAGTGACATCTACAATGAGCAGTTCTTC. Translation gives CASSDIYNEQFF.

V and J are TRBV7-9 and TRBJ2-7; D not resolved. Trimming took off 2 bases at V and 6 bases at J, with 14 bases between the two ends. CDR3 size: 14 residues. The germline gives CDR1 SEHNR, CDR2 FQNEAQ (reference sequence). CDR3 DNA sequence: TGTGCCAGCAGCTTATGGGCAGACCTTGGCGAGCAGTACTTC. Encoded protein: CASSLWADLGEQYF.

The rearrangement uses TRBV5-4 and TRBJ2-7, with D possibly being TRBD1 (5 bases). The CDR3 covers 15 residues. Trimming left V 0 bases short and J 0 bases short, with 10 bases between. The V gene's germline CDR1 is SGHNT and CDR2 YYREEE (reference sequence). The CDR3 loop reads CASSLGQSISYEQYF. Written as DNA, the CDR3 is TGTGCCAGCAGCTTGGGACAGAGCATCTCCTACGAGCAGTACTTC.

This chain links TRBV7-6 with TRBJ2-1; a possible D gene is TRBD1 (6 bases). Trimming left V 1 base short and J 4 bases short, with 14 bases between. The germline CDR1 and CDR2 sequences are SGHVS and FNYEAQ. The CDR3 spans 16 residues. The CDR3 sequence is CASSLGDKGVYNEQFF. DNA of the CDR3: TGTGCCAGCAGCTTAGGGGACAAGGGGGTGTACAATGAGCAGTTCTTC.

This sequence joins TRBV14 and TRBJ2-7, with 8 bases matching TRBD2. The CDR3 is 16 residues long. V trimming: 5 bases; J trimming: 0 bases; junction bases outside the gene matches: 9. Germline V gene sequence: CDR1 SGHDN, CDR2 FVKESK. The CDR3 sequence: CASSFLAGLASYEQYF. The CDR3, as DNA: TGTGCCAGCAGCTTCCTAGCGGGTCTGGCCTCCTACGAGCAGTACTTC.

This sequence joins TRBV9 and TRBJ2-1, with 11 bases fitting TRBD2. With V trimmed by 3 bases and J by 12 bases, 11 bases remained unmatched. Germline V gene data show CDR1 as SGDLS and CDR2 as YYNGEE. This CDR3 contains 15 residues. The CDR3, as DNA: TGTGCCAGCAGCGCGGCGGGACTAGCGGCATCCAGGCAGTTCTTC. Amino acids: CASSAAGLAASRQFF. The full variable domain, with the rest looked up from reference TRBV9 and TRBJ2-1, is DSGVTQTPKHLITATGQRVTLRCSPRSGDLSVYWYQQSLDQGLQFLIQYYNGEERAKGNILERFSAQQFPDLHSELNLSSLELGDSALYFCASSAAGLAASRQFFGPGTRLTVL.